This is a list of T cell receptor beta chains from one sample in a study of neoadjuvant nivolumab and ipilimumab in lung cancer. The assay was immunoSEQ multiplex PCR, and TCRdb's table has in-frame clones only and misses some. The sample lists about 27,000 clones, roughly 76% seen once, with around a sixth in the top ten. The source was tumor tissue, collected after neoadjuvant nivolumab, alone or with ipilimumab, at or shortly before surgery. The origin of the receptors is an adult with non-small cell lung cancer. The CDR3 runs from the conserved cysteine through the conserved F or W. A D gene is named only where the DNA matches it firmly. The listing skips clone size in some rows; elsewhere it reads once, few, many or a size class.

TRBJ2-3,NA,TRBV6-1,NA,CASSGSPTPGYSDTQYF,TGTGCCAGCAGTGGGTCTCCGACCCCAGGTTATTCAGATACGCAGTATTTT
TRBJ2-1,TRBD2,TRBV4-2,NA,CASSLGLAGGNEQFF,TGTGCCAGCAGCCTGGGACTAGCGGGGGGGAATGAGCAGTTCTTC
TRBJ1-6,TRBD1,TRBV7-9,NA,CASSLFRVRQGGNSPLHF,TGTGCCAGCAGCTTATTCCGCGTGAGGCAGGGGGGGAATTCACCCCTCCACTTT
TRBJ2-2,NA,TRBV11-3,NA,CASSYPGPWGLTNTGELFF,TGTGCCAGCAGCTACCCGGGACCTTGGGGACTTACGAACACCGGGGAGCTGTTTTTT
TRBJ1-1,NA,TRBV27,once,CASSFGGPNTEAFF,TGTGCCAGCAGTTTTGGGGGGCCGAACACTGAAGCTTTCTTT
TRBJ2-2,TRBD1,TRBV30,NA,CAWSTPDRVAGELFF,TGTGCCTGGAGTACCCCGGACAGGGTCGCCGGGGAGCTGTTTTTT
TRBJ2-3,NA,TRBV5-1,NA,CASSLAAGQFLSQYF,TGCGCCAGCAGCTTGGCCGCGGGACAATTCCTCTCGCAGTATTTT
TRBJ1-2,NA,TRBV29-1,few,CSVEDQAGPSYGYTF,TGCAGCGTTGAAGATCAGGCAGGACCGAGCTATGGCTACACCTTC
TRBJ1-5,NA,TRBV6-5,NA,CASSWGRVRTQPQHF,TGTGCCAGCAGTTGGGGGAGGGTGAGAACTCAGCCCCAGCATTTT
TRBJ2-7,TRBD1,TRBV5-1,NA,CASSSPGGQGDSYEQYF,TGCGCCAGCAGCTCCCCCGGGGGACAGGGGGACTCCTACGAGCAGTACTTC
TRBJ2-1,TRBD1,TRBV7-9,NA,CASSFFVTGAYNEQFF,TGTGCCAGCAGCTTTTTCGTGACAGGGGCATACAATGAGCAGTTCTTC
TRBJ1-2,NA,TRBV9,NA,CASSPGPNYGYTF,TGTGCCAGTTCCCCCGGCCCTAACTATGGCTACACCTTC
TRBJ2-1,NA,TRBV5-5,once,CASSRGRGRNEQFF,TGTGCCAGCAGCCGGGGTAGGGGAAGGAATGAGCAGTTCTTC
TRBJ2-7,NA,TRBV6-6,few,CASSYSGLAGEQYF,TGTGCCAGCAGTTACTCCGGACTCGCGGGCGAGCAGTACTTC
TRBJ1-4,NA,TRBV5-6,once,CASSLPTNEKLFF,TGTGCCAGCAGCTTACCGACTAATGAAAAACTGTTTTTT
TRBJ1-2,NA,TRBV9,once,CASSVGTDYGYTF,TGTGCCAGCAGCGTAGGGACGGACTATGGCTACACCTTC
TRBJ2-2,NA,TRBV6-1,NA,CASSDRSRSTGELFF,TGTGCCAGCAGTGACCGTTCTAGATCCACCGGGGAGCTGTTTTTT
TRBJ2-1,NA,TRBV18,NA,CASSLGVSEQFF,TGTGCCAGCTCCCTAGGGGTCAGTGAGCAGTTCTTC
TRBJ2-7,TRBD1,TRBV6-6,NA,CASSSGGQRLYEQYF,TGTGCCAGCTCCAGTGGGGGACAGAGACTCTACGAGCAGTACTTC
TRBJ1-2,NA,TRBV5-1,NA,CASSLDGVGYTF,TGCGCCAGCAGCTTGGATGGAGTTGGCTACACCTTC
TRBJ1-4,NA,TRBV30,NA,CAWTGQGSEKLFF,TGTGCCTGGACCGGGCAGGGATCGGAAAAACTGTTTTTT
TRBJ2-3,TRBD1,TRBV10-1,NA,CASSESIGQGAINSPDTQYF,TGCGCCAGCAGTGAGTCTATCGGACAGGGGGCGATTAATTCGCCAGATACGCAGTATTTT
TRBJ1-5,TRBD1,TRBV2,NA,CASSESKGQGYQPQHF,TGTGCCAGCAGTGAATCCAAGGGACAGGGGTATCAGCCCCAGCATTTT
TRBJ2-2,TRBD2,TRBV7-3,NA,CASSPTAGGNTGELFF,TGTGCCAGCAGCCCTACTGCGGGGGGCAACACCGGGGAGCTGTTTTTT
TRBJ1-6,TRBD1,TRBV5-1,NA,CASSRGGTGGSPLHF,TGCGCCAGCAGCCGGGGCGGGACAGGGGGTTCACCCCTCCACTTT
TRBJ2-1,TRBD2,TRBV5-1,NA,CASSALAGRNNEQFF,TGCGCCAGCAGCGCTCTAGCGGGGCGCAACAATGAGCAGTTCTTC
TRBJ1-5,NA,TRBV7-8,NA,CASSLSGGAQPQHF,TGTGCCAGCAGCTTATCCGGGGGGGCTCAGCCCCAGCATTTT
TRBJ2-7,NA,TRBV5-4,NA,CASSSGTRNYEQYF,TGTGCCAGCAGCAGCGGGACACGAAACTACGAGCAGTACTTC
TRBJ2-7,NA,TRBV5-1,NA,CASSLGRTVGEQYF,TGCGCCAGCAGCTTGGGGCGGACGGTCGGCGAGCAGTACTTC
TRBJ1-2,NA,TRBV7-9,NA,CASSLGPGARGYTF,TGTGCCAGCAGCTTAGGCCCGGGGGCGAGGGGCTACACCTTC
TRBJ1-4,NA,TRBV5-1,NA,CASSPGREGEKLFF,TGCGCCAGCAGCCCCGGGAGGGAGGGTGAAAAACTGTTTTTT
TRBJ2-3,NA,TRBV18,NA,CASSQTGDTTDTQYF,TGTGCCAGCTCACAGACAGGAGATACCACAGATACGCAGTATTTT
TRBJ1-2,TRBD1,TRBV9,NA,CASSPGVTGGVYGYTF,TGTGCCAGCAGCCCAGGCGTGACAGGGGGTGTCTATGGCTACACCTTC
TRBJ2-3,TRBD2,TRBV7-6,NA,CASSLASGGTQYF,TGTGCCAGCAGCTTAGCTAGCGGGGGTACGCAGTATTTT
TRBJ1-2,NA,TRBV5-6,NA,CASSLTQGEGYTF,TGTGCCAGCAGCCTCACACAGGGAGAAGGCTACACCTTC
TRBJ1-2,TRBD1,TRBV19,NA,CASSTWDRGLRDGYTF,TGTGCCAGTAGTACCTGGGACAGGGGGCTGAGGGATGGCTACACCTTC
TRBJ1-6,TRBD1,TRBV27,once,CASSPQGGVSPLHF,TGTGCCAGCAGCCCGCAGGGGGGCGTTTCACCCCTCCACTTT
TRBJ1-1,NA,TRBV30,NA,CAWSSGPAGVHFF,TGTGCCTGGAGCTCCGGCCCGGCAGGCGTCCACTTCTTT
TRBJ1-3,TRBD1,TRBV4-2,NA,CASSQAQGEGNTIYF,TGTGCCAGCAGCCAAGCGCAGGGGGAGGGAAACACCATATATTTT
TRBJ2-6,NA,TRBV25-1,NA,CASSGGTSGANVLTF,TGTGCCAGCAGTGGCGGGACCTCTGGGGCCAACGTCCTGACTTTC
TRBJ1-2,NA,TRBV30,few,CAWRALDRHGYTF,TGTGCCTGGAGGGCACTAGACAGGCATGGCTACACCTTC
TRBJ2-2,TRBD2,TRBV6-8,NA,CASSYVRRVAGDTGELFF,TGTGCCAGCAGTTACGTGAGGCGAGTAGCGGGGGATACCGGGGAGCTGTTTTTT